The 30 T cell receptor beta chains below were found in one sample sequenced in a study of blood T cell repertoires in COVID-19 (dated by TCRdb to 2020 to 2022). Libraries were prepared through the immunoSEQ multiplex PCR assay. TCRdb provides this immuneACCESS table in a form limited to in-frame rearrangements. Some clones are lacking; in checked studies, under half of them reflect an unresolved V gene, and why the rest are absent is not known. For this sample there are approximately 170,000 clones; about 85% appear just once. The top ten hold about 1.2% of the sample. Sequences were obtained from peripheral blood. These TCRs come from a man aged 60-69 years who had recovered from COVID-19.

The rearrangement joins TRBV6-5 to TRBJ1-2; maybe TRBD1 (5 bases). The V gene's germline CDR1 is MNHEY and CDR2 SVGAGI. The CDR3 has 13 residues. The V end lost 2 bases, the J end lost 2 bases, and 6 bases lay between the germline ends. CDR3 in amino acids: CASSYAGNYGYTF. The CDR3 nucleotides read TGTGCCAGCAGTTACGCAGGGAACTATGGCTACACCTTC.

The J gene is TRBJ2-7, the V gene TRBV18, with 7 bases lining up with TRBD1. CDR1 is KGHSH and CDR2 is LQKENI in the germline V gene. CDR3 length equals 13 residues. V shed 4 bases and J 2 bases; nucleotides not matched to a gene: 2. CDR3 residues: CASSLTGTYEQYF. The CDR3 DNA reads TGTGCCAGCTCACTGACAGGGACCTACGAGCAGTACTTC.

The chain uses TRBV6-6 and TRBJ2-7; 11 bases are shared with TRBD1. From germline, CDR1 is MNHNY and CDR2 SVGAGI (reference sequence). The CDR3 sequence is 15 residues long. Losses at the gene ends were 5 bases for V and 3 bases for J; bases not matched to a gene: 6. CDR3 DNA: TGTGCCAGCAGTGCCAAAGGGACAGGGGGCTACGAGCAGTACTTC. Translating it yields CASSAKGTGGYEQYF.

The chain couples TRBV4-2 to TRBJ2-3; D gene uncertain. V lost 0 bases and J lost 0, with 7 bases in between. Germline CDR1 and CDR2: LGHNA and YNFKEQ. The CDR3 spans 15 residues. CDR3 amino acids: CASSQDAMSTDTQYF. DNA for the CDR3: TGTGCCAGCAGCCAAGACGCGATGAGCACAGATACGCAGTATTTT.

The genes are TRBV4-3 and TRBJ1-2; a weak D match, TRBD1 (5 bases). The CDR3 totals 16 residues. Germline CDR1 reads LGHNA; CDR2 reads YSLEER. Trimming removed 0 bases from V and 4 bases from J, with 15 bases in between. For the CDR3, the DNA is TGCGCCAGCAGCCAAGATGTGCAGGGCAAGCTCTATGGCTACACCTTC. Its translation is CASSQDVQGKLYGYTF.

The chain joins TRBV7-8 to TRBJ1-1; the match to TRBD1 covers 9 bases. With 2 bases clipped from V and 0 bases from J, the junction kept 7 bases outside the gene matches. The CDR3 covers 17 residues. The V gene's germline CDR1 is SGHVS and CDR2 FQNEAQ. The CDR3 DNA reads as TGTGCCAGCAGCTTACTAGGGGGACAGGGCATGAACACTGAAGCTTTCTTT. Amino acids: CASSLLGGQGMNTEAFF.

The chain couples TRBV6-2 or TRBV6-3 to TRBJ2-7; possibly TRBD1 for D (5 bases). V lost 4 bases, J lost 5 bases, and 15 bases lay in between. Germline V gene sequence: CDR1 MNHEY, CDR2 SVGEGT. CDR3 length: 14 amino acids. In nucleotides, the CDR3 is TGTGCCAGCAGTTTTCGGCAGGGCCCCCACGAGCAGTACTTC. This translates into CASSFRQGPHEQYF.

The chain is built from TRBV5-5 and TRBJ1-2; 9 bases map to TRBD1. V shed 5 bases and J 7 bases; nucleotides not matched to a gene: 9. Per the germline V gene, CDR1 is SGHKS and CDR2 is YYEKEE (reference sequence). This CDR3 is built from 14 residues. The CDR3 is CASRRTGAPLGYTF. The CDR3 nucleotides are TGTGCCAGCAGGAGGACAGGGGCCCCCCTTGGCTACACCTTC. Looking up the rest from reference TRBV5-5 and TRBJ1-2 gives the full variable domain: DAGVTQSPTHLIKTRGQQVTLRCSPISGHKSVSWYQQVLGQGPQFIFQYYEKEERGRGNFPDRFSARQFPNYSSELNVNALLLGDSALYLCASRRTGAPLGYTFGSGTRLTVV.

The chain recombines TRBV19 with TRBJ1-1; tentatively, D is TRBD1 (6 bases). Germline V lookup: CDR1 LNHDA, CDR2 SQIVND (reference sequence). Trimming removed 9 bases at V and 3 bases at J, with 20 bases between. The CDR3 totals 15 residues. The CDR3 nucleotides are TGTGCCAGCCAGTATAACGCACAGGGCGACACTGAAGCTTTCTTT. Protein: CASQYNAQGDTEAFF. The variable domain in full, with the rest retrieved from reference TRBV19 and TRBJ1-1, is DGGITQSPKYLFRKEGQNVTLSCEQNLNHDAMYWYRQDPGQGLRLIYYSQIVNDFQKGDIAEGYSVSREKKESFPLTVTSAQKNPTAFYLCASQYNAQGDTEAFFGQGTRLTVV.

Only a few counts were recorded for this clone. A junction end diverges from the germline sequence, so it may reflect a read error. The CDR3 here is CASSLAQDNEQFF. Written as DNA, the CDR3 is TGTGCTAGCAGCTTAGCGCAGGACAATGAGCAGTTCTTC. This chain uses TRBV7-7 with TRBJ2-1; tentatively, D is TRBD2 (5 bases). The CDR3 has 13 amino acids. CDR1 is SSHAT and CDR2 is FNYEAQ in the germline V gene (reference sequence).

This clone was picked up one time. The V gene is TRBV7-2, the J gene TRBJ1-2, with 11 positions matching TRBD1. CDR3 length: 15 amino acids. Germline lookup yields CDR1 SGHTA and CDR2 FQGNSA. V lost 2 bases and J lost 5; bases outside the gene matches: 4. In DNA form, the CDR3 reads TGTGCCAGCAGCTTATGGACAGGGGGCCGTTATGGCTACACCTTC. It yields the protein CASSLWTGGRYGYTF.

The CDR3 region is CASETFGTEAFF. CDR3 in DNA: TGTGCCAGCGAGACTTTTGGGACTGAAGCTTTCTTT. This chain uses TRBV7-9 with TRBJ1-1, with D uncertain. This CDR3 spans 12 amino acids. Trimming took 8 bases from V and 5 from J, leaving 12 bases between them. CDR1 is SEHNR and CDR2 is FQNEAQ in the germline V gene (reference sequence).

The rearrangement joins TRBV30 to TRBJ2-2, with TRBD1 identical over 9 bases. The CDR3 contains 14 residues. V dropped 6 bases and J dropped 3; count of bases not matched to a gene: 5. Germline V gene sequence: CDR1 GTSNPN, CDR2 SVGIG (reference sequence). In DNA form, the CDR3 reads TGTGCCTGCAGGACAGGGGTCGACACCGGGGAGCTGTTTTTT. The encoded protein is CACRTGVDTGELFF.

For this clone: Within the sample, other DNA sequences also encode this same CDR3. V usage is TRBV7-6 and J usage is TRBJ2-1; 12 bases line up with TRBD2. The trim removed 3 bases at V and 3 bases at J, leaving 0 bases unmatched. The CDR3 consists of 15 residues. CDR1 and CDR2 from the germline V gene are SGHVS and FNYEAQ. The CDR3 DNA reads TGTGCCAGCAGCTTGGGACTAGCGGGCTACAATGAGCAGTTCTTC. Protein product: CASSLGLAGYNEQFF.

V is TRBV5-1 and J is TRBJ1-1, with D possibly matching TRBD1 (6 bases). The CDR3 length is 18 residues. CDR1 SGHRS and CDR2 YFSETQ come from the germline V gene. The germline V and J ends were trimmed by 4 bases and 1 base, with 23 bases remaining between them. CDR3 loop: CASSHLPTGDTSNTEAFF. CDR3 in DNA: TGCGCCAGCAGCCACCTCCCGACAGGTGATACTTCGAACACTGAAGCTTTCTTT.

The CDR3: CASSHGGSGNTIYF. In DNA form, the CDR3 reads TGTGCCAGCAGCCACGGGGGCTCTGGAAACACCATATATTTT. The chain recombines TRBV3-1 (or the pseudogene TRBV3-2) with TRBJ1-3; D may be TRBD1 (5 bases). CDR1 is LGHDT, CDR2 YNNKEL, per germline (reference sequence). The CDR3 runs 14 residues. The germline V and J ends were trimmed by 3 bases and 0 bases, with 6 bases remaining between them.

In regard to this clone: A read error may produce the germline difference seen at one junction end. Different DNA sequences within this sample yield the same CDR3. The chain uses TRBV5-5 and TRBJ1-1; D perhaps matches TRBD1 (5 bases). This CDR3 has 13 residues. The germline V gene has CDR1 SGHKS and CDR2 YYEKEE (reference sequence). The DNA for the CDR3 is TGTGCCAGCAGCTTGGCAGGGAACACTGAAGCTTTTTTT. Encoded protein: CASSLAGNTEAFF.

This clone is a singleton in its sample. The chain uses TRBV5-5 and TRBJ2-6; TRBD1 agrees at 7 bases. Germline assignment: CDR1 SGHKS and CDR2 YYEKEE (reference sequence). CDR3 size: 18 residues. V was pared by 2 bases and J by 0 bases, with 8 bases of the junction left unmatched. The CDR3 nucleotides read TGTGCCAGCAGCTTAACCGGGACAGCCAACTCTGGGGCCAACGTCCTGACTTTC. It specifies CASSLTGTANSGANVLTF.

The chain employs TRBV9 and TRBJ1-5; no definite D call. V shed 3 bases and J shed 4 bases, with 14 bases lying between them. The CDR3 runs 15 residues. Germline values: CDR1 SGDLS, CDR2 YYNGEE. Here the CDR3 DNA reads TGTGCCAGCAGCGCCGAAGCCCAATCTAATCAGCCCCAGCATTTT. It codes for CASSAEAQSNQPQHF.

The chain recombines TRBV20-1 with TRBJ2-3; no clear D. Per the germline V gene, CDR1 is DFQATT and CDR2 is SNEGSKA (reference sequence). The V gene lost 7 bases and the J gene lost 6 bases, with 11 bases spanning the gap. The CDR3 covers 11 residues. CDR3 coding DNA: TGCAGTGAAGAACTTCTGGATACGCAGTATTTT. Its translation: CSEELLDTQYF.

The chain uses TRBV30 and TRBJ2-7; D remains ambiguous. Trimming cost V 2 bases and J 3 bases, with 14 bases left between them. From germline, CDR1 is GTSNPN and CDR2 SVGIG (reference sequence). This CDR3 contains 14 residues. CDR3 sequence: CAWSPEHPYYEQYF. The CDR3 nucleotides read TGTGCCTGGAGTCCAGAACACCCATACTACGAGCAGTACTTC. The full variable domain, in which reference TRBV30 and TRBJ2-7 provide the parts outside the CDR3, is SQTIHQWPATLVQPVGSPLSLECTVEGTSNPNLYWYRQAAGRGLQLLFYSVGIGQISSEVPQNLSASRPQDRQFILSSKKLLLSDSGFYLCAWSPEHPYYEQYFGPGTRLTVT.

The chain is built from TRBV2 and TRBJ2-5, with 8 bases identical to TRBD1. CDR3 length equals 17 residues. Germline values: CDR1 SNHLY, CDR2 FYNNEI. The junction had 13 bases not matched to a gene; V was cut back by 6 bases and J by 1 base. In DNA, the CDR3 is TGTGCCAGCAGAAGGGACCTGACAGGGGCAGTCCAAGAGACCCAGTACTTC. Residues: CASRRDLTGAVQETQYF. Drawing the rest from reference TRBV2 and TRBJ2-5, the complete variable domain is EPEVTQTPSHQVTQMGQEVILRCVPISNHLYFYWYRQILGQKVEFLVSFYNNEISEKSEIFDDQFSVERPDGSNFTLKIRSTKLEDSAMYFCASRRDLTGAVQETQYFGPGTRLLVL.

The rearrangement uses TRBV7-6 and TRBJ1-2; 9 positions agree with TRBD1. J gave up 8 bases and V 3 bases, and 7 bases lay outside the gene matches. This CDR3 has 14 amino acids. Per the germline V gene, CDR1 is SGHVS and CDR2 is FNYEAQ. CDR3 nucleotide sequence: TGTGCCAGCAGCTTTACCGGGACAGGGCAAGGCTACACCTTC. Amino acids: CASSFTGTGQGYTF.

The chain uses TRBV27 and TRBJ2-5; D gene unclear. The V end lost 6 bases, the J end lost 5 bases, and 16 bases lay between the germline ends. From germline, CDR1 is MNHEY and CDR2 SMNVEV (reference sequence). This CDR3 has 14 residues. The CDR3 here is CASRMTGFPETQYF. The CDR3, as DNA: TGTGCCAGCAGAATGACGGGTTTTCCGGAGACCCAGTACTTC.

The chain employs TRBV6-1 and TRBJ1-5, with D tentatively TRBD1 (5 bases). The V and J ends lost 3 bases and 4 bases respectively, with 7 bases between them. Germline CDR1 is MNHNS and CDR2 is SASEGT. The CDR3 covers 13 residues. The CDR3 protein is CASSDGGNQPQHF. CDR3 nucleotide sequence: TGTGCCAGCAGTGATGGGGGGAATCAGCCCCAGCATTTT.

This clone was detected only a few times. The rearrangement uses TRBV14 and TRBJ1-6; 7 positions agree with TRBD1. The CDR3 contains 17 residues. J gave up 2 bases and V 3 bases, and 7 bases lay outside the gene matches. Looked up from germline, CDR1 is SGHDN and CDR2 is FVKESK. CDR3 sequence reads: CASSHEQGRAYNSPLHF. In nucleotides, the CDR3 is TGTGCCAGCAGCCATGAACAGGGGCGAGCCTATAATTCACCCCTCCACTTT.

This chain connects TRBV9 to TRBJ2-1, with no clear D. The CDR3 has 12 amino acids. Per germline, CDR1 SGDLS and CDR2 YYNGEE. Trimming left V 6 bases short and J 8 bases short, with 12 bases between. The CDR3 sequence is CASIPQFDEQFF. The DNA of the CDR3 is TGTGCCAGCATCCCCCAATTTGATGAGCAGTTCTTC.

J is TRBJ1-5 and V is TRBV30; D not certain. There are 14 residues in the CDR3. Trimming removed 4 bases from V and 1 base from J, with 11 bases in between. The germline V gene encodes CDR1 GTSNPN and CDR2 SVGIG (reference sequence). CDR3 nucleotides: TGTGCCTGGACCGTTAGAGGCAGCAATCAGCCCCAGCATTTT. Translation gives CAWTVRGSNQPQHF.

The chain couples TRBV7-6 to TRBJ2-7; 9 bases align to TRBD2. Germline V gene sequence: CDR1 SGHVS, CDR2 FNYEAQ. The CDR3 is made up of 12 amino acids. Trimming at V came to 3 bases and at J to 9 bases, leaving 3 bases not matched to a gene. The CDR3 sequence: CASSLREGTQYF. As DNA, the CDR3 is TGTGCCAGCAGCTTGCGGGAGGGGACGCAGTACTTC. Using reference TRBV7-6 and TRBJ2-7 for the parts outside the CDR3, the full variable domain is GAGVSQSPRYKVTKRGQDVALRCDPISGHVSLYWYRQALGQGPEFLTYFNYEAQQDKSGLPNDRFSAERPEGSISTLTIQRTEQRDSAMYRCASSLREGTQYFGPGTRLTVT.

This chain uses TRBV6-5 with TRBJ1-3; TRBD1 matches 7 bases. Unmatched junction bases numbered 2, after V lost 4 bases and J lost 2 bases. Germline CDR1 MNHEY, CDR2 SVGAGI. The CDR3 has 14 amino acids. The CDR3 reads CASSSGTAGNTIYF. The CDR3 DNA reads TGTGCCAGCAGTTCCGGGACAGCTGGAAACACCATATATTTT.